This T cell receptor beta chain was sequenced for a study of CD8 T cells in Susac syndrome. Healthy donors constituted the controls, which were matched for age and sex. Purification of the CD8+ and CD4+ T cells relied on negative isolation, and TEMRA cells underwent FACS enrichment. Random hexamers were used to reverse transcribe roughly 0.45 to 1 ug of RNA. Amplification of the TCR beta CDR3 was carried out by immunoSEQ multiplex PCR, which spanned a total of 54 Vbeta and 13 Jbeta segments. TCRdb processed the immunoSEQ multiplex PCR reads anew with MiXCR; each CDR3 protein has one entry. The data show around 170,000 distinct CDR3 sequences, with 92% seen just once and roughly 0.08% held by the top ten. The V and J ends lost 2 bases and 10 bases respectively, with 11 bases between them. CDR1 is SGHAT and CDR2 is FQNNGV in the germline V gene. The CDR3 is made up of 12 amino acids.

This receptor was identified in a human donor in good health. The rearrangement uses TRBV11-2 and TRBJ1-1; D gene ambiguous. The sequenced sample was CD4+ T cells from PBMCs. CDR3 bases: TGTGCCAGCAGCTTAAACGCGGAGGTAGCTTTCTTT. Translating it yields CASSLNAEVAFF.